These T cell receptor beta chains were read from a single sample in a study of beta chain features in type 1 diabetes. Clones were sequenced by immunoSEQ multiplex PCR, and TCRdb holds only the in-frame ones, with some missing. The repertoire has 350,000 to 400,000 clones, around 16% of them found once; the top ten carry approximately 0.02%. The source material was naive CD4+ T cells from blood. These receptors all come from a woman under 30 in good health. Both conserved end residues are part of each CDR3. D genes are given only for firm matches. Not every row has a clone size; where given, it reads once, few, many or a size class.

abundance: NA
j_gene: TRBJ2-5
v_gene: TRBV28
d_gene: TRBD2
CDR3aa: CASRLAGGGETQYF
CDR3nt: TGTGCCAGCAGGTTAGCGGGAGGTGGAGAGACCCAGTACTTC

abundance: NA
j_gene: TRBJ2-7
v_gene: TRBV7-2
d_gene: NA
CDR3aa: CASSSVLYEQYF
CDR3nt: TGTGCCAGCAGCTCAGTTCTGTACGAGCAGTACTTC

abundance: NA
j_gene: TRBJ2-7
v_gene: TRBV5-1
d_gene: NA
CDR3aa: CASSQGVFYEQYF
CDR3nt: TGCGCCAGCAGCCAAGGGGTTTTCTACGAGCAGTACTTC

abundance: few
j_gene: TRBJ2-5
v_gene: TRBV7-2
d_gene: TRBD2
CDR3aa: CASSPAGLQETQYF
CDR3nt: TGTGCCAGCAGCCCAGCGGGACTTCAAGAGACCCAGTACTTC

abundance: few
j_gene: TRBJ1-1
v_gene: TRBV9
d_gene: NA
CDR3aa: CASSVDLGGTEAFF
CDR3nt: TGTGCCAGCAGCGTAGACCTGGGAGGCACTGAAGCTTTCTTT

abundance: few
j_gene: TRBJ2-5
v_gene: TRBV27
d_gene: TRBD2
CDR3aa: CASTPSGRRETQYF
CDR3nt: TGTGCCAGCACCCCTAGCGGGAGGCGAGAGACCCAGTACTTC

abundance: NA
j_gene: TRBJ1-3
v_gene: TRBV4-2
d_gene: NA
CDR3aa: CASSQERGTSPGNTIYF
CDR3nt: TGTGCCAGCAGCCAAGAGAGGGGGACTAGCCCTGGAAACACCATATATTTT

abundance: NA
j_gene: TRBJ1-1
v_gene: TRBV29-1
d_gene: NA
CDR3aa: CSVVLNTEAFF
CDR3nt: TGCAGCGTTGTCTTAAACACTGAAGCTTTCTTT

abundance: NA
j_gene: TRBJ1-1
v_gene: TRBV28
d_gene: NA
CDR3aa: CASSLPFGLGGGWEAFF
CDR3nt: TGTGCCAGCAGTTTACCATTTGGATTGGGGGGAGGCTGGGAAGCTTTCTTT

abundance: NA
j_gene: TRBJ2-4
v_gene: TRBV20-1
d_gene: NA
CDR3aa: CSARVSNIQYF
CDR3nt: TGCAGTGCTAGAGTCTCGAACATTCAGTACTTC

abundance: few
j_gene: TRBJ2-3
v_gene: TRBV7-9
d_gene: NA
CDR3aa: CASSSTGVDTQYF
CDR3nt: TGTGCCAGCTCCTCGACAGGAGTAGATACGCAGTATTTT

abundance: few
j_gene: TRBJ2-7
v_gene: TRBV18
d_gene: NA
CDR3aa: CASSPSRGGSYEQYF
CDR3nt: TGTGCCAGCTCACCCTCTAGGGGGGGTTCCTACGAGCAGTACTTC